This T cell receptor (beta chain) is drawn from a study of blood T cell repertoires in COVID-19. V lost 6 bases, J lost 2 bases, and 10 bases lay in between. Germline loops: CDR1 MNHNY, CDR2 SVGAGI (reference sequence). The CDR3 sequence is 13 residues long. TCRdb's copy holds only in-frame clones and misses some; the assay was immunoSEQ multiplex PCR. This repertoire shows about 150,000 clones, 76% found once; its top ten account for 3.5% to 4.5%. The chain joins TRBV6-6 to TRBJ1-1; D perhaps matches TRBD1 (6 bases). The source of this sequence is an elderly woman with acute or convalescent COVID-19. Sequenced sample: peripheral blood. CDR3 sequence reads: CASRRGGNTEAFF. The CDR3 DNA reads TGTGCCAGCAGAAGGGGGGGCAACACTGAAGCTTTCTTT.